Listed below are T cell receptor beta chains from one sample, sequenced in a study of a mutant IDH1 vaccine in newly diagnosed glioma. This table comes from immunoSEQ multiplex PCR, and its TCRdb copy is limited to in-frame clones, with some not included. Among 45,000 to 60,000 clones, about 80% were seen once, and the ten largest hold approximately 1.8%. Here the sequenced sample was PBMCs, taken from a glioma patient treated with radiotherapy, temozolomide or both. The receptors here all came from a woman aged 40-49 years with glioma. CDR3s include the opening cysteine and the closing phenylalanine or tryptophan. The order of the fields is J gene, clone size, D gene, V gene, CDR3 DNA, CDR3 protein. A D gene is named only where the DNA matches it firmly. Size is omitted from some rows. Given values are once, few, many or a class for expanded clones.

J gene: TRBJ2-5
clone size: NA
D gene: NA
V gene: TRBV7-4
CDR3 DNA: TGTGCCAGCATCGGACGGAAAACACAAGAGACCCAGTACTTC
CDR3 protein: CASIGRKTQETQYF

J gene: TRBJ2-5
clone size: NA
D gene: NA
V gene: TRBV6-6
CDR3 DNA: TGTGCCAGCAGTTTACTTACACGCGAGACCCAGTACTTC
CDR3 protein: CASSLLTRETQYF

J gene: TRBJ2-7
clone size: NA
D gene: TRBD2
V gene: TRBV9
CDR3 DNA: TGTGCCAGCAGCGTCAGCGGGGGGACCTCCTACGAGCAGTACTTC
CDR3 protein: CASSVSGGTSYEQYF

J gene: TRBJ1-3
clone size: NA
D gene: NA
V gene: TRBV7-9
CDR3 DNA: TGTGCCAGCAGCTACCCCGACCCAAGGAACACCATATATTTT
CDR3 protein: CASSYPDPRNTIYF

J gene: TRBJ1-3
clone size: NA
D gene: NA
V gene: TRBV9
CDR3 DNA: TGTGCCAGCAGCGCCTGGGACCGAAGCTCTGGAAACACCATATATTTT
CDR3 protein: CASSAWDRSSGNTIYF

J gene: TRBJ1-1
clone size: few
D gene: TRBD1
V gene: TRBV2
CDR3 DNA: TGTGCCAGCAGAAGGGACAGGAACACTGAAGCTTTCTTT
CDR3 protein: CASRRDRNTEAFF

J gene: TRBJ2-7
clone size: NA
D gene: NA
V gene: TRBV30
CDR3 DNA: TGTGCCTGGTTACAGGGTTACGAGCAGTACTTC
CDR3 protein: CAWLQGYEQYF

J gene: TRBJ1-1
clone size: once
D gene: NA
V gene: TRBV29-1
CDR3 DNA: TGCAGCGTTGAAGATCGGGTAGCGGCTGCGAACACTGAAGCTTTCTTT
CDR3 protein: CSVEDRVAAANTEAFF

J gene: TRBJ1-2
clone size: NA
D gene: NA
V gene: TRBV7-9
CDR3 DNA: TGTGCCAGCAGCTTAGGACTCCTCCTTAACTATGGCTACACCTTC
CDR3 protein: CASSLGLLLNYGYTF

J gene: TRBJ1-1
clone size: few
D gene: NA
V gene: TRBV7-9
CDR3 DNA: TGTGCCAGCACCCTCGCCTGGAACACTGAAGCTTTCTTT
CDR3 protein: CASTLAWNTEAFF

J gene: TRBJ2-1
clone size: once
D gene: NA
V gene: TRBV11-2
CDR3 DNA: TGTGCCAGCAGCTTAGGGGCAGGGTGGGACAATGAGCAGTTCTTC
CDR3 protein: CASSLGAGWDNEQFF

J gene: TRBJ1-1
clone size: NA
D gene: NA
V gene: TRBV18
CDR3 DNA: TGTGCCAGCTCACCTTCCCTCGGACATTTGACTGAAGCTTTCTTT
CDR3 protein: CASSPSLGHLTEAFF

J gene: TRBJ1-2
clone size: NA
D gene: TRBD1
V gene: TRBV25-1
CDR3 DNA: TGTGCCAGCAGTGACGGGACAGGGGGGAACTATGGCTACACCTTC
CDR3 protein: CASSDGTGGNYGYTF

J gene: TRBJ2-1
clone size: NA
D gene: TRBD1
V gene: TRBV30
CDR3 DNA: TGTGCCTGGAGATTGGGACAGGGAAAGGAGCAGTTCTTC
CDR3 protein: CAWRLGQGKEQFF

J gene: TRBJ1-3
clone size: NA
D gene: TRBD1
V gene: TRBV19
CDR3 DNA: TGTGCCAGTAGTGGGAGACAGGGCCTAGCTGGAAACACCATATATTTT
CDR3 protein: CASSGRQGLAGNTIYF

J gene: TRBJ1-5
clone size: NA
D gene: TRBD1
V gene: TRBV25-1
CDR3 DNA: TGTGCCAGCAGTGATGCGACAGGGGATCAGCCCCAGCATTTT
CDR3 protein: CASSDATGDQPQHF

J gene: TRBJ2-5
clone size: NA
D gene: NA
V gene: TRBV5-4
CDR3 DNA: TGTGCCAGCAGCAAGGGGCAAGAGACCCAGTACTTC
CDR3 protein: CASSKGQETQYF

J gene: TRBJ2-3
clone size: NA
D gene: NA
V gene: TRBV2
CDR3 DNA: TGTGCCACCTTAGAAGGAGGTTTTAGGACAGATACGCAGTATTTT
CDR3 protein: CATLEGGFRTDTQYF

J gene: TRBJ2-7
clone size: few
D gene: NA
V gene: TRBV7-9
CDR3 DNA: TGTGCCAGCAGCTTACAGATCCTCCCTGTCGAGCAGTACTTC
CDR3 protein: CASSLQILPVEQYF

J gene: TRBJ2-2
clone size: once
D gene: TRBD1
V gene: TRBV27
CDR3 DNA: TGTGCCAGCCGTTTTTGGACAGGGGGCCCCCTTAACACCGGGGAGCTGTTTTTT
CDR3 protein: CASRFWTGGPLNTGELFF

J gene: TRBJ2-1
clone size: NA
D gene: NA
V gene: TRBV13
CDR3 DNA: TGTGCCAGCAGCTGGTTGGAGAATGAGCAGTTCTTC
CDR3 protein: CASSWLENEQFF

J gene: TRBJ2-2
clone size: NA
D gene: TRBD2
V gene: TRBV6-1
CDR3 DNA: TGTGCCAGCAGTGAAGTGGCGGGGGGGCTCCCCGGGGAGCTGTTTTTT
CDR3 protein: CASSEVAGGLPGELFF

J gene: TRBJ2-6
clone size: NA
D gene: NA
V gene: TRBV29-1
CDR3 DNA: TGCAGCGTTGACTCTGGGGCCAACGTCCTGACTTTC
CDR3 protein: CSVDSGANVLTF

J gene: TRBJ1-3
clone size: NA
D gene: NA
V gene: TRBV6-1
CDR3 DNA: TGTGCCAGCAGTGAAGGTAGCTCTGGAAACACCATATATTTT
CDR3 protein: CASSEGSSGNTIYF

J gene: TRBJ2-1
clone size: NA
D gene: NA
V gene: TRBV7-9
CDR3 DNA: TGTGCCAGCAGCCCACGCCTTCCTTCCGGGATTAATACCAATGAGCAGTTCTTC
CDR3 protein: CASSPRLPSGINTNEQFF

J gene: TRBJ1-3
clone size: NA
D gene: TRBD1
V gene: TRBV30
CDR3 DNA: TGTGCCTGGAGTGAGACAGGGCCCGAAAACACCATATATTTT
CDR3 protein: CAWSETGPENTIYF

J gene: TRBJ1-5
clone size: NA
D gene: TRBD1
V gene: TRBV10-3
CDR3 DNA: TGTGCCATCAGAAGGGACAGGGGAGTCGGAGAGCCCCAGCATTTT
CDR3 protein: CAIRRDRGVGEPQHF

J gene: TRBJ1-5
clone size: NA
D gene: NA
V gene: TRBV6-1
CDR3 DNA: TGTGCCAGCAGTGCCGGGGGCAATCAGCCCCAGCATTTT
CDR3 protein: CASSAGGNQPQHF

J gene: TRBJ2-3
clone size: once
D gene: NA
V gene: TRBV30
CDR3 DNA: TGTGCCTGGAGTGTATTGGGGGGGCTCACAGATACGCAGTATTTT
CDR3 protein: CAWSVLGGLTDTQYF

J gene: TRBJ1-2
clone size: NA
D gene: NA
V gene: TRBV11-2
CDR3 DNA: TGTGCCAGCAGCTTAGTGGGGACCCCGGGCTATGGCTACACCTTC
CDR3 protein: CASSLVGTPGYGYTF

J gene: TRBJ2-3
clone size: NA
D gene: TRBD2
V gene: TRBV2
CDR3 DNA: TGTGCCAGCAGTGCGTCTAGCGGGGGGGCAGATACGCAGTATTTT
CDR3 protein: CASSASSGGADTQYF

J gene: TRBJ2-7
clone size: NA
D gene: TRBD1
V gene: TRBV7-2
CDR3 DNA: TGTGCCAGCAGCTTAGGTATACAGGGGGGTTACGAGCAGTACTTC
CDR3 protein: CASSLGIQGGYEQYF

J gene: TRBJ2-5
clone size: NA
D gene: NA
V gene: TRBV25-1
CDR3 DNA: TGTGCCAGCAGTGAAGCGGAGGAGGTGGGGACCCAGTACTTC
CDR3 protein: CASSEAEEVGTQYF

J gene: TRBJ1-2
clone size: NA
D gene: NA
V gene: TRBV7-9
CDR3 DNA: TGTGCCAGCAGCCGCGCGGATGATGGCTACACCTTC
CDR3 protein: CASSRADDGYTF

J gene: TRBJ2-7
clone size: once
D gene: TRBD1
V gene: TRBV5-1
CDR3 DNA: TGCGCCAGCAGCTTGTTGGCAGGGGGCGCGAACGAGCAGTACTTC
CDR3 protein: CASSLLAGGANEQYF

J gene: TRBJ1-2
clone size: NA
D gene: TRBD1
V gene: TRBV9
CDR3 DNA: TGTGCCAGCAGCGCGACAGGGGCAGTTAACTATGGCTACACCTTC
CDR3 protein: CASSATGAVNYGYTF

J gene: TRBJ2-3
clone size: NA
D gene: NA
V gene: TRBV19
CDR3 DNA: TGTGCCAGTACCATGCGGGGGCCTAGCACAGATACGCAGTATTTT
CDR3 protein: CASTMRGPSTDTQYF

J gene: TRBJ1-2
clone size: NA
D gene: NA
V gene: TRBV19
CDR3 DNA: TGTGCCAGTAGTATAAAACCAGGATCTAACTATGGCTACACCTTC
CDR3 protein: CASSIKPGSNYGYTF

J gene: TRBJ2-2
clone size: NA
D gene: NA
V gene: TRBV10-3
CDR3 DNA: TGTGCCATCCGCCCGGCTTTGAACACCGGGGAGCTGTTTTTT
CDR3 protein: CAIRPALNTGELFF

J gene: TRBJ1-4
clone size: NA
D gene: NA
V gene: TRBV5-1
CDR3 DNA: TGCGCCAGCAGCCTAAGCCGGGGCGGGAATGAAAAACTGTTTTTT
CDR3 protein: CASSLSRGGNEKLFF

J gene: TRBJ2-7
clone size: NA
D gene: NA
V gene: TRBV10-3
CDR3 DNA: TGTGCCATCAGTGAGGGGGCAATAAACTACGAGCAGTACTTC
CDR3 protein: CAISEGAINYEQYF

J gene: TRBJ2-5
clone size: NA
D gene: TRBD1
V gene: TRBV7-2
CDR3 DNA: TGTGCCAGCACAACAGGAGGGACAGGCCAAGAGACCCAGTACTTC
CDR3 protein: CASTTGGTGQETQYF

J gene: TRBJ1-1
clone size: few
D gene: TRBD1
V gene: TRBV5-4
CDR3 DNA: TGTGCCAGCAGCAAGACAGGACAGGGGGCGCATACTGAAGCTTTCTTT
CDR3 protein: CASSKTGQGAHTEAFF